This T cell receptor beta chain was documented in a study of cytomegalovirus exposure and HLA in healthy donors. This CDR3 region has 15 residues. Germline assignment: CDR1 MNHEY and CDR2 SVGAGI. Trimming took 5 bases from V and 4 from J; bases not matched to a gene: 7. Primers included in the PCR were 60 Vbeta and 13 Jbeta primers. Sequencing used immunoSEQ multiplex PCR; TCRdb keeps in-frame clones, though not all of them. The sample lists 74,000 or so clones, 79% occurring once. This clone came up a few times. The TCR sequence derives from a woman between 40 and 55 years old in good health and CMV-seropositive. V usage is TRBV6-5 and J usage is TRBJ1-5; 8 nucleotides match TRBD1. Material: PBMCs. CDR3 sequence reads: CASSGGQGLNQPQHF. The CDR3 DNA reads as TGTGCCAGCAGTGGTGGACAGGGACTTAATCAGCCCCAGCATTTT.